This T cell receptor (beta chain) was sequenced for a study of early T cells in non-severe SARS-CoV-2 infection (dated by TCRdb to the early 2020s). The study in broad terms: Bulk RNA from unsorted whole blood was used for TCR sequencing, so alpha and beta chains could not be paired. Paper-wide results and their limitations: VDJdb matching was skewed toward anti-spike CD8 responses, so virus-specific expansions were likely underestimated and private and CD4 specificities were missed.

The protocol used for the library was 5' RACE. Sequencer: NextSeq 500. Unique molecular identifiers were attached to individual cDNA molecules in the TCR library protocol so that sequencing error and PCR bias could be corrected. TCR alpha and beta chains were both sequenced, and the abundances of alpha and beta sequences in each sample were closely correlated with each other. The paper's data handling went like this. Decombinator V4 was used to annotate the V gene, J gene and CDR3 of the TCR sequences. Expanded TCRs were defined as changing significantly between any two time points under a Poisson model with p below 0.0001. Abundances of TCRs were expressed as counts per million after normalisation to the total number of TCRs sequenced in each sample. TRAV1-2 paired with TRAJ12, TRAJ20 or TRAJ33 defined MAIT TCRs, while TRAV10 paired with TRAJ18 defined iNKT TCRs. A search of VDJdb, accessed on 1 November 2021, was run for TCRs annotated to CMV, EBV and SARS-CoV-2, with TCRs annotated for multiple antigens excluded. TCRdb reran the public reads through fastp at Q25 and MiXCR, keeping productive beta chains. Identical CDR3 proteins give one entry, which carries the most common genes and DNA. The V and J calls follow TCRdb's processing rather than the paper's. This sample comprises tens of thousands of distinct CDR3 sequences, about 8.9% of them detected only once. Approximately 18% of the sample lies in the top ten.

Counted from cysteine to phenylalanine, this CDR3 has 14 amino acids. CDR3 DNA is the only sequence kept; it has 42 bases, read in frame from the first base. V is cut by 7 bases and J by 2 bases, and the space between the germline ends is 15 bases. For CDR1 and CDR2, the germline V gene lists MNHEY and SVGEGT. A word on this clonotype: Its target antigen remains unknown. No much larger clone is present one base from it, and per-base qualities are unavailable.

This was a case-control study nested in a cohort of healthcare workers in London, UK, who had nasopharyngeal swab PCR tests and blood samples taken every week. Healthcare workers were enrolled in the week of the UK lockdown, from 23 to 31 March 2020, and were followed every week for up to roughly 15 weeks. The origin of this receptor is an adult who was a healthcare worker with PCR-confirmed SARS-CoV-2 infection or an uninfected control (not recorded which). The sequenced material came from whole blood. The rearrangement joined TRBV6-2 or TRBV6-3 to TRBJ2-7; possibly the D gene is TRBD1, per 5 matching bases. The CDR3 amino acid sequence is: CASNSAGSAYEQYF. The nucleotide sequence is given as TGTGCCAGCAACTCCGCAGGGTCAGCCTACGAGCAGTACTTC.